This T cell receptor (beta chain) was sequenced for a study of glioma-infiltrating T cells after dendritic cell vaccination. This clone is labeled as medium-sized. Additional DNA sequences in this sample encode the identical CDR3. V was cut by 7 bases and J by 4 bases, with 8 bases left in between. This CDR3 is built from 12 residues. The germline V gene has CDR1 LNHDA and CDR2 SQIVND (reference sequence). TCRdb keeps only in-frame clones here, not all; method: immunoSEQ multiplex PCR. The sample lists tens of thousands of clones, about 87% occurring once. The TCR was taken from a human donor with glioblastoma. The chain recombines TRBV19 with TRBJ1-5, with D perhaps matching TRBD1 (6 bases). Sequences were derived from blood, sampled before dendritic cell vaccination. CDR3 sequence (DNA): TGTGCCAGTAAAGGGGGAAATCAGCCCCAGCATTTT. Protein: CASKGGNQPQHF.